Included here is one T cell receptor beta chain sequence, with context. The data stem from a study of blood T cell repertoires in COVID-19. Study-level background: The United States, Italy and Spain were the sources of the acute and convalescent COVID-19 samples. In each case, the material was cDNA or gDNA derived from T cells, B-cell-depleted T cells, or PBMCs.

A Seattle source enrolled patients during active infection and followed them longitudinally. The CDR3 has 13 amino acids. CDR1 is SGHTA and CDR2 is FQGNSA in the germline V gene. V was cut by 6 bases and J by 13 bases, with 16 bases left in between. As handled by the study authors: Estimation of nucleated cell counts was performed using reference gene primer amplification. Measured with immunoSEQ multiplex PCR; TCRdb has only the in-frame clones, and not every one. The V and J calls and clone size come from that table; D and trimming were worked out from the DNA. The sample includes more than 200,000 clones, 75% to 85% of them seen just once.

The clonotype comes from a woman older than 75 with COVID-19, enrolled during active disease. What was sequenced was peripheral blood. The rearrangement uses TRBV7-2 and TRBJ1-6, with D tentatively TRBD1 (6 bases). The CDR3 DNA reads TGTGCCAGCAGATCCGACAGGCCGAGGCCCCTCCACTTT. Translating gives CASRSDRPRPLHF.